Shown below are 8 T cell receptor beta chains from a single sample sequenced in a study of T cells in Graves' hyperthyroidism and ophthalmopathy. Amplification of TCR beta CDR3 regions used RNA as the template. First-round RT-PCR targeting the TCR CDR3 was performed with the HTBI primer set. TCRdb ran MiXCR on the multiplex PCR reads and lists one entry per CDR3 protein. The sample lists around 500,000 distinct CDR3 sequences, about 16% occurring once. The sample taken for sequencing was blood. The receptor set was obtained from a woman aged 25 to 45 with Graves' ophthalmopathy.

This clonotype was seen repeatedly, ten times or more. The chain recombines TRBV12-3 or TRBV12-4 with TRBJ1-1, with unresolved D. This CDR3 comprises 13 residues. The V gene lost 6 bases and the J gene lost 0 bases, with 8 bases spanning the gap. The CDR3 loop is CASSLVLNTEAFF. The CDR3 DNA is TGTGCCAGCAGCCTTGTCCTGAACACTGAAGCTTTCTTT.

The CDR3 DNA reads TGTGCCAGCAGCTTACTCGACGGCTACGAGCAGTACTTC. Protein product: CASSLLDGYEQYF. The chain couples TRBV7-9 to TRBJ2-7; unclear D gene. Trimming stripped 2 bases from V and 3 bases from J, with 8 bases between. This CDR3 is built from 13 residues. Germline V gene lookup returns CDR1 SEHNR and CDR2 FQNEAQ (reference sequence).

The rearrangement links TRBV11-2 to TRBJ2-5, with D possibly TRBD2 on 5 matching bases. Deletions cut 6 bases from V and 5 bases from J, with 22 bases between. There are 16 residues in the CDR3. Germline loops: CDR1 SGHAT, CDR2 FQNNGV. CDR3 in DNA: TGTGCCAGCAGTTGGCCGAGCCGGCCGAGGGCGGAGACCCAGTACTTC. Amino acids: CASSWPSRPRAETQYF. Full variable domain (rest looked up from reference TRBV11-2 and TRBJ2-5): EAGVAQSPRYKIIEKRQSVAFWCNPISGHATLYWYQQILGQGPKLLIQFQNNGVVDDSQLPKDRFSAERLKGVDSTLKIQPAKLEDSAVYLCASSWPSRPRAETQYFGPGTRLLVL.

This chain joins TRBV10-3 and TRBJ2-2; D not resolved. There are 15 residues in the CDR3. V lost 0 bases, J lost 6 bases, and 11 bases lay in between. The germline V gene has CDR1 ENHRY and CDR2 SYGVKD. The CDR3 reads CAISESKELPGELFF. The CDR3, as DNA: TGTGCCATCAGTGAGTCCAAAGAACTCCCCGGGGAGCTGTTTTTT.

The chain combines TRBV28 with TRBJ1-6, with D perhaps matching TRBD1 (6 bases). V was pared by 11 bases and J by 7 bases, with 12 bases between. CDR1 and CDR2 from the germline V gene are MDHEN and SYDVKM. The CDR3 runs 12 residues. The CDR3 loop is CAARGTNSPLHF. CDR3 in DNA: TGTGCCGCGAGGGGGACGAATTCACCCCTCCACTTT.

Comments on this clonotype: A read error may account for a junction end that differs from germline. The J gene is TRBJ1-2, the V gene TRBV12-3 or TRBV12-4; D possibly corresponds to TRBD1 (5 bases). The CDR3 is made up of 15 amino acids. The CDR3 DNA follows: TGTGCCAGCAGTTTCTCCGCAGGGAATAACTATGGCTGCACCTTC. Translating it yields CASSFSAGNNYGCTF.

About this clonotype: Given a much more abundant clone one base away, this may be a read error. The CDR3 DNA reads as TGTGGCAGCAGTGAAGGGGCTAGCGGGAGTTACGAGCAGTACTTC. It specifies CGSSEGASGSYEQYF. This sequence joins TRBV6-1 and TRBJ2-7, with 10 nucleotides matching TRBD2. Per the germline V gene, CDR1 is MNHNS and CDR2 is SASEGT. The CDR3 totals 15 residues.

V is TRBV6-1 and J is TRBJ2-1; the D call may be TRBD1 or TRBD2 (6 bases each). The V and J ends lost 5 bases and 4 bases respectively, with 15 bases between them. The length of the CDR3 is 15 residues. Germline CDR1 and CDR2: MNHNS and SASEGT. CDR3 sequence: CASSSWGAGYNEQFF. The CDR3 bases are TGTGCCAGCAGTTCTTGGGGGGCGGGATACAATGAGCAGTTCTTC.